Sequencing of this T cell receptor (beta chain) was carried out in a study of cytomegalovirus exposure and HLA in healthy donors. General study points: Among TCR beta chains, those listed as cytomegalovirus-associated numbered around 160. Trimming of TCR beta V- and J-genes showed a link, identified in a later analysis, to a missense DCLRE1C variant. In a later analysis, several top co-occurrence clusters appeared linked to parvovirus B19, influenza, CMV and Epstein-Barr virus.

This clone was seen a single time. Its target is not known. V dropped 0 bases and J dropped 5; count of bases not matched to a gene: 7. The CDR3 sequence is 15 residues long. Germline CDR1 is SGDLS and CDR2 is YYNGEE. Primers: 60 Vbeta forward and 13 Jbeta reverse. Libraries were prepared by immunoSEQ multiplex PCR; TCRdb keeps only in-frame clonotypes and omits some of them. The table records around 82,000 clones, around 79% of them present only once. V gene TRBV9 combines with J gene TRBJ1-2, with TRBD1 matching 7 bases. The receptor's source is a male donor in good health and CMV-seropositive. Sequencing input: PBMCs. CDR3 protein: CASSVGQGMDYGYTF. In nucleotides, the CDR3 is TGTGCCAGCAGCGTAGGACAGGGAATGGATTATGGCTACACCTTC.